A single sample is the source of the 6 T cell receptor beta chains below, sequenced in a study of T cell responses to AZD1222 COVID-19 vaccine (dated by TCRdb to the early 2020s). The sample's time point label is to be understood as: baseline before first vaccination. The library was made by the immunoSEQ multiplex PCR assay. Not all clones reach the TCRdb copy of this immuneACCESS table, which keeps in-frame sequences only. Checked studies attribute under half of the gap to unresolved V genes and leave the rest unexplained. The sample has some 140,000 clones on record, more than 75% of them singletons. 4.1% of the sample comes from the top ten. The specimen comprised peripheral blood, sampled on day 0 of AZD1222 vaccination. All receptors come from an adult in good health.

This chain uses TRBV2 with TRBJ2-1; D ambiguous. Germline CDR1 and CDR2: SNHLY and FYNNEI. V was clipped by 0 bases and J by 8 bases, with 2 bases between them. The CDR3 runs to 11 residues. The CDR3 region is CASSEADEQFF. The CDR3 DNA reads as TGTGCCAGCAGTGAAGCCGATGAGCAGTTCTTC.

This chain joins TRBV5-1 and TRBJ2-7, with 8 bases lining up with TRBD1. Losses at the gene ends were 0 bases for V and 7 bases for J; bases not matched to a gene: 9. Germline CDR1 and CDR2: SGHRS and YFSETQ. The CDR3 spans 15 residues. The CDR3, as DNA: TGCGCCAGCAGCTTGGAGACAGGGGTTCCTGGGGAGCAGTACTTC. Translated, it gives CASSLETGVPGEQYF.

The chain links TRBV5-1 to TRBJ2-2, with a possible D match to TRBD1 (6 bases). Germline V gene sequence: CDR1 SGHRS, CDR2 YFSETQ. Trimming removed 2 bases at V and 0 bases at J, with 8 bases between. The CDR3 is 15 amino acids. The CDR3 sequence is CASSLGDTNTGELFF. CDR3 nucleotide sequence: TGCGCCAGCAGCTTAGGGGACACGAACACCGGGGAGCTGTTTTTT.

The DNA of the CDR3 is TGTGCCAGCAGCTGGGACCAAGCTAGGTACGAGCAGTACTTC. It specifies CASSWDQARYEQYF. V is TRBV5-5 and J is TRBJ2-7; D may be TRBD1 or TRBD2 (5 bases each). The CDR3 sequence is 14 residues long. V gave up 3 bases and J gave up 4 bases, with 14 bases separating them. Germline CDR1 SGHKS, CDR2 YYEKEE (reference sequence).

The chain employs TRBV5-1 and TRBJ1-3, with 7 bases lining up with TRBD1. With 3 bases clipped from V and 0 bases from J, the junction kept 15 bases outside the gene matches. The length of the CDR3 is 19 residues. The germline V gene has CDR1 SGHRS and CDR2 YFSETQ. The CDR3 DNA reads as TGCGCCAGCAGCTCCCGACCGGGACAGAATTTTCTCTCTGGAAACACCATATATTTT. Translating it yields CASSSRPGQNFLSGNTIYF. The full variable domain, its missing parts supplied by reference TRBV5-1 and TRBJ1-3, is KAGVTQTPRYLIKTRGQQVTLSCSPISGHRSVSWYQQTPGQGLQFLFEYFSETQRNKGNFPGRFSGRQFSNSRSEMNVSTLELGDSALYLCASSSRPGQNFLSGNTIYFGEGSWLTVV.

This clone occurred once. The chain couples TRBV4-2 to TRBJ1-1; D gene uncertain. This CDR3 has 15 residues. Trimming took 0 bases from V and 8 from J, leaving 16 bases between them. Per the germline V gene, CDR1 is LGHNA and CDR2 is YNFKEQ. The CDR3 region is CASSQDPARSREAFF. The CDR3 nucleotides read TGTGCCAGCAGCCAAGATCCGGCCAGAAGTCGGGAAGCTTTCTTT.